These 28 T cell receptor beta chains were sequenced from one sample in a study of T cell responses to AZD1222 COVID-19 vaccine. Only in-frame clones appear in the TCRdb table, and some are missing; sequencing was by immunoSEQ multiplex PCR. There are 95,000 to 110,000 clones in the sample; about 90% occur only once, and approximately 4.8% lies in the top ten. Sample: peripheral blood, taken 28 days after the second AZD1222 dose. The receptor set was obtained from an adult who received the AZD1222 COVID-19 vaccine.

The chain couples TRBV6-2 or TRBV6-3 to TRBJ1-1, with D unresolved. Between the trimmed V and J ends, which lost 0 bases and 8 bases, there was a span of 25 bases. The CDR3 spans 18 residues. In germline, CDR1 is MNHEY, CDR2 SVGEGT. The CDR3: CASSYSTRNRSSKLEAFF. The CDR3 DNA sequence: TGTGCCAGCAGTTACTCGACGCGGAACAGATCATCAAAGCTCGAAGCTTTCTTT.

The chain links TRBV12-3 or TRBV12-4 to TRBJ2-5, with 9 bases fitting TRBD1. The CDR3 length is 13 residues. With V trimmed by 7 bases and J by 4 bases, 4 bases remained unmatched. The CDR3 region is CASIRQGGETQYF. The CDR3 DNA follows: TGTGCCAGCATCCGACAGGGGGGAGAGACCCAGTACTTC.

J is TRBJ1-4 and V is TRBV7-2; D uncertain. CDR1 SGHTA and CDR2 FQGNSA come from the germline V gene. The V end lost 0 bases, the J end lost 4 bases, and 6 bases lay between the germline ends. The CDR3 contains 14 residues. CDR3: CASSLAGYNEKLFF. CDR3 bases: TGTGCCAGCAGCTTAGCCGGATATAATGAAAAACTGTTTTTT.

This clone was observed a few times. This chain joins TRBV5-5 and TRBJ2-3; 11 bases align to TRBD1. V shed 3 bases, J shed 0 bases, and the junction held 12 bases outside the gene matches. The CDR3 runs to 19 residues. CDR1 and CDR2 (germline): SGHKS, YYEKEE (reference sequence). CDR3 amino acids: CASSWAGQGVFTSTDTQYF. CDR3 nucleotide sequence: TGTGCCAGCAGCTGGGCGGGACAGGGGGTTTTTACTAGCACAGATACGCAGTATTTT.

The genes are TRBV18 and TRBJ2-1; 11 nucleotides align to TRBD2. The CDR3 runs to 16 residues. Germline CDR1 is KGHSH and CDR2 is LQKENI. Unmatched junction bases numbered 8, after V lost 4 bases and J lost 6 bases. The CDR3 sequence: CASSLNSGGAPNEQFF. Here the CDR3 DNA reads TGTGCCAGCTCACTGAATAGCGGGGGGGCCCCCAATGAGCAGTTCTTC.

This clone occurred a few times. This rearrangement joins TRBV7-9 to TRBJ1-1; 11 bases map to TRBD1. This CDR3 region has 14 residues. V lost 3 bases to trimming and J lost 6 bases; unmatched junction nucleotides: 3. Germline assignment: CDR1 SEHNR and CDR2 FQNEAQ (reference sequence). The CDR3, as DNA: TGTGCCAGCAGCTTCGGACAGGGGGCCGCTGAAGCTTTCTTT. It codes for CASSFGQGAAEAFF.

For the CDR3, the DNA is TGTGCCAGCAGTGAATCCGCCGGGACAGGGATTGAGACCCAGTACTTC. It specifies CASSESAGTGIETQYF. The genes are TRBV6-1 and TRBJ2-5; 9 bases are shared with TRBD1. There are 16 residues in the CDR3. CDR1 is MNHNS and CDR2 is SASEGT in the germline V gene. The V segment lost 2 bases and the J segment 5 bases; nucleotides outside the gene matches: 9.

V is TRBV5-1 and J is TRBJ1-1; a possible D gene is TRBD1 (5 bases). The CDR3 is made up of 14 amino acids. CDR1 is SGHRS and CDR2 is YFSETQ in the germline V gene. V was trimmed by 1 base and J by 5 bases, leaving 12 bases between them. CDR3 coding DNA: TGCGCCAGCAGCTTGCGCAGGGAAAATACTGAAGCTTTCTTT. Translation gives CASSLRRENTEAFF.

The V gene is TRBV2, the J gene TRBJ2-2; 7 nucleotides align to TRBD2. Germline lookup yields CDR1 SNHLY and CDR2 FYNNEI. This CDR3 contains 14 residues. V was clipped by 6 bases and J by 7 bases; unmatched bases: 8. The CDR3 reads CASRVRTGGGELFF. CDR3 nucleotide sequence: TGTGCCAGCAGGGTCAGGACGGGGGGCGGGGAGCTGTTTTTT.

This clone was counted ten times or more. The rearrangement joins TRBV6-5 to TRBJ2-2, with D hard to call. CDR3 size: 13 residues. Trimming shortened V by 0 bases and J by 8 bases, and 7 bases separated the two germline ends. Germline V gene lookup returns CDR1 MNHEY and CDR2 SVGAGI. This CDR3 is CASSYSIGGELFF. DNA for the CDR3: TGTGCCAGCAGTTACTCGATAGGAGGGGAGCTGTTTTTT.

The chain uses TRBV3-1 (or the pseudogene TRBV3-2) and TRBJ2-5, with D unclear. Germline V gene data show CDR1 as LGHDT and CDR2 as YNNKEL (reference sequence). This CDR3 is built from 15 residues. Between the trimmed V and J ends, which lost 1 base and 4 bases, there was a span of 13 bases. This CDR3 reads CASSQGTAWGETQYF. The CDR3 DNA sequence: TGTGCCAGCAGCCAAGGAACTGCCTGGGGAGAGACCCAGTACTTC.

The V call is TRBV27, the J call TRBJ2-2; 7 positions match TRBD2. CDR1 is MNHEY and CDR2 is SMNVEV in the germline V gene (reference sequence). The J segment lost 7 bases and the V segment lost 3 bases, leaving 2 bases of the junction unmatched. The CDR3 extends over 13 amino acids. DNA of the CDR3: TGTGCCAGCAGTTTGGGGGGGAGCGGGGAGCTGTTTTTT. Translation gives CASSLGGSGELFF.

The V call is TRBV2, the J call TRBJ2-1; D is tentatively TRBD1 or TRBD2 (5 bases each). The V gene's germline CDR1 is SNHLY and CDR2 FYNNEI. CDR3 size: 14 residues. The germline V and J ends were trimmed by 5 bases and 6 bases, with 14 bases remaining between them. DNA for the CDR3: TGTGCCAGCAGTTTCGCTAGGGACCCCAATGAGCAGTTCTTC. Its translation is CASSFARDPNEQFF.

CDR3 sequence: CASSLGLAGGSETQYF. The CDR3 DNA reads TGCGCCAGCAGCTTGGGACTAGCGGGGGGATCGGAGACCCAGTACTTC. This chain joins TRBV5-1 and TRBJ2-5, with 13 nucleotides matching TRBD2. CDR1 SGHRS and CDR2 YFSETQ come from the germline V gene. The CDR3 spans 16 residues. Losses at the gene ends were 0 bases for V and 5 bases for J; bases not matched to a gene: 4.

The rearrangement uses TRBV4-1 and TRBJ1-1; TRBD1 aligns across 7 bases. Germline-derived CDR1 and CDR2 are MGHRA and YSYEKL. This CDR3 comprises 14 residues. Trimming took 3 bases from V and 1 from J; bases not matched to a gene: 2. The CDR3 DNA is TGCGCCAGCAGCCACTCAGGGGGGAACACTGAAGCTTTCTTT. This codes for CASSHSGGNTEAFF.

The chain joins TRBV25-1 to TRBJ2-5; 8 bases agree with TRBD2. The CDR3 totals 13 residues. The germline CDR1 and CDR2 sequences are MGHDK and SYGVNS. V was clipped by 5 bases and J by 5 bases; unmatched bases: 4. CDR3 loop: CASSRASGETQYF. CDR3 nucleotide sequence: TGTGCCAGCAGTAGGGCTAGCGGGGAGACCCAGTACTTC.

The genes are TRBV7-2 and TRBJ2-2; 10 nucleotides align to TRBD1. The V and J ends lost 8 bases and 5 bases, in that order; junction bases with no gene match: 8. The CDR3 runs to 15 residues. From germline, CDR1 is SGHTA and CDR2 FQGNSA. CDR3 nucleotides: TGTGCCAGCGCTCCCCGGACAGGGGGTACCGGGGAGCTGTTTTTT. Translated: CASAPRTGGTGELFF.

The J gene is TRBJ2-7, the V gene TRBV5-1; 7 bases agree with TRBD1. Unmatched junction bases numbered 5, after V lost 0 bases and J lost 2 bases. CDR3 length: 15 amino acids. Germline values: CDR1 SGHRS, CDR2 YFSETQ. This chain's CDR3 is CASSLDGTVTYEQYF. The CDR3 DNA is TGCGCCAGCAGCTTGGACGGGACAGTAACCTACGAGCAGTACTTC.

The rearrangement links TRBV7-2 to TRBJ2-3; D not resolved. V lost 1 base, J lost 2 bases, and 1 base lay in between. Germline loops: CDR1 SGHTA, CDR2 FQGNSA. The CDR3 extends over 12 amino acids. CDR3 loop: CASSLDTDTQYF. CDR3 nucleotide sequence: TGTGCCAGCAGCTTAGACACAGATACGCAGTATTTT.

The genes are TRBV4-1 and TRBJ1-2, with a tentative D call TRBD1 (5 bases). Germline V gene sequence: CDR1 MGHRA, CDR2 YSYEKL. This CDR3 contains 16 residues. V was cut by 0 bases and J by 3 bases, with 14 bases left in between. CDR3 DNA sequence: TGCGCCAGCAGCCAAGACAGGGAAAGCGGTGACTATGGCTACACCTTC. Translated, it gives CASSQDRESGDYGYTF.

This rearrangement joins TRBV19 to TRBJ1-2; the D gene is possibly TRBD1 (6 bases). The CDR3 loop spans 12 amino acids. Germline loops: CDR1 LNHDA, CDR2 SQIVND (reference sequence). Trimming shortened V by 5 bases and J by 5 bases, and 9 bases separated the two germline ends. In DNA form, the CDR3 reads TGTGCCAGTAGTCGACAGGCATATGGCTACACCTTC. Protein: CASSRQAYGYTF.

The chain joins TRBV28 to TRBJ2-7; no clear D gene. Germline CDR1 MDHEN, CDR2 SYDVKM. Trimming pared 2 bases from V and 2 bases from J, leaving 10 bases between. The length of the CDR3 is 14 residues. CDR3 amino acids: CASSLVQGAYEQYF. The CDR3 nucleotides read TGTGCCAGCAGTTTAGTACAAGGAGCCTACGAGCAGTACTTC.

V is TRBV27 and J is TRBJ2-7; the match to TRBD1 covers 11 bases. The V segment lost 3 bases and the J segment 2 bases; nucleotides outside the gene matches: 6. Looked up from germline, CDR1 is MNHEY and CDR2 is SMNVEV (reference sequence). The CDR3 loop spans 16 amino acids. The CDR3 nucleotides are TGTGCCAGCAGTTTGGTCCGGACAGGGGGCCCCTACGAGCAGTACTTC. Encoded protein: CASSLVRTGGPYEQYF.

The chain uses TRBV6-5 and TRBJ2-2; 11 bases line up with TRBD1. The CDR3 runs to 15 residues. Trimming took 8 bases from V and 4 from J; bases not matched to a gene: 6. Germline lookup yields CDR1 MNHEY and CDR2 SVGAGI. In nucleotides, the CDR3 is TGTGCCAGCCCAGGGACAGGGGGAAGCACCGGGGAGCTGTTTTTT. Its protein product is CASPGTGGSTGELFF.

The chain uses TRBV6-5 and TRBJ1-6; unclear D gene. Germline-derived CDR1 and CDR2 are MNHEY and SVGAGI. With 10 bases removed from V and 7 bases from J, the gap between germline ends came to 14 bases. The CDR3 spans 13 residues. The CDR3 loop reads CATARVGNSPLHF. For the CDR3, the DNA is TGTGCCACCGCTCGGGTGGGGAATTCACCCCTCCACTTT.

This clone was counted a single time. The gene calls are TRBV7-2 and TRBJ2-1; 9 positions agree with TRBD2. V gave up 4 bases and J gave up 4 bases; unmatched junction bases: 14. Germline loops: CDR1 SGHTA, CDR2 FQGNSA. The CDR3 consists of 18 residues. The CDR3: CASSSPRAGGRLYNEQFF. For the CDR3, the DNA is TGTGCCAGCAGCTCCCCCCGAGCGGGGGGCCGGCTATACAATGAGCAGTTCTTC.

The V call is TRBV10-2, the J call TRBJ1-4; the D is unclear. The germline V gene encodes CDR1 WSHSY and CDR2 SAAADI. V lost 2 bases and J lost 3, with 4 bases in between. The CDR3 is 13 amino acids. CDR3 in DNA: TGCGCCAGCAGTGAGACAGCTAATGAAAAACTGTTTTTT. Translated, it gives CASSETANEKLFF.

The chain recombines TRBV3-1 (or the pseudogene TRBV3-2) with TRBJ2-3, with D unresolved. The CDR3 sequence is 16 residues long. CDR1 is LGHDT and CDR2 is YNNKEL in the germline V gene (reference sequence). V dropped 1 base and J dropped 0 bases, with 11 bases sitting between them. The CDR3 loop reads CASSQGGRTSTDTQYF. DNA of the CDR3: TGTGCCAGCAGCCAAGGGGGTCGTACTAGCACAGATACGCAGTATTTT.